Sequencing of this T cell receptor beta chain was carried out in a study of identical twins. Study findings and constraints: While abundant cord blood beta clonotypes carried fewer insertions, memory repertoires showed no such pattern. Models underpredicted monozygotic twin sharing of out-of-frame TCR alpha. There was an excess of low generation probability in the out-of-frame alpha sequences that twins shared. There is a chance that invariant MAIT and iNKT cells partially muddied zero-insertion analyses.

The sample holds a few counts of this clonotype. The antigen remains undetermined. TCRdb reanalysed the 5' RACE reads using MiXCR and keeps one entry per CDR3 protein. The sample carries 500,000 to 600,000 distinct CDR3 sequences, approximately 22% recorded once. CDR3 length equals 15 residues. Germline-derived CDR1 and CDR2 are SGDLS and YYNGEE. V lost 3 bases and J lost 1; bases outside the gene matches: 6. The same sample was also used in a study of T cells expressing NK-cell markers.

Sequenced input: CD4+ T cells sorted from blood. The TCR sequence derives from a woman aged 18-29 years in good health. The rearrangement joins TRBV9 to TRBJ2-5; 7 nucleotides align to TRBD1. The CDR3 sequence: CASSDRGRFQETQYF. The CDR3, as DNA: TGTGCCAGCAGCGACAGGGGCCGATTCCAAGAGACCCAGTACTTC.